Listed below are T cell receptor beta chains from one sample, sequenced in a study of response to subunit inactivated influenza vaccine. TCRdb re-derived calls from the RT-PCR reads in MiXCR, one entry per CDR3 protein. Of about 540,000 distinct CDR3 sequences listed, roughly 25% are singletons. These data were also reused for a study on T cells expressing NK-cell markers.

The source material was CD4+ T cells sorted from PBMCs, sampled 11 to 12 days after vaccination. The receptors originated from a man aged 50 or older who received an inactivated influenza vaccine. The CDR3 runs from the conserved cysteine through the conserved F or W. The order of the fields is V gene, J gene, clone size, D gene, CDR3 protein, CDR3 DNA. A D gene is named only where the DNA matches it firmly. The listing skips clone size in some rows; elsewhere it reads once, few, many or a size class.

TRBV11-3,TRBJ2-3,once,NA,CASSLGAPQDTQYF,TGTGCCAGCAGCTTGGGAGCGCCACAAGATACGCAGTATTTT
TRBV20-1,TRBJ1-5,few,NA,CSARDGRSSSNQPQHF,TGCAGTGCTAGAGATGGTAGATCAAGTAGCAATCAGCCCCAGCATTTT
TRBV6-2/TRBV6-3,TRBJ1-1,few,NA,CASSYTRGGTEAFF,TGTGCCAGCAGTTACACCAGGGGTGGAACTGAAGCTTTCTTT
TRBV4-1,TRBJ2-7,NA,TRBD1,CASSQGLGFGQGYEQYF,TGCGCCAGCAGCCAAGGGTTGGGTTTCGGACAGGGCTACGAGCAGTACTTC
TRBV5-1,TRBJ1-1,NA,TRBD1,CASSFTGGGDTEAFF,TGCGCCAGCAGCTTTACAGGGGGAGGGGACACTGAAGCTTTCTTT
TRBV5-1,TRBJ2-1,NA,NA,CASSFPGNEQFF,TGCGCCAGCAGCTTCCCAGGCAATGAGCAGTTCTTC
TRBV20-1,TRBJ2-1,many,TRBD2,CSAIDPGLGIYNEQFF,TGCAGTGCTATAGATCCGGGACTAGGGATCTACAATGAGCAGTTCTTC
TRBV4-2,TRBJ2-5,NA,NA,CASSQVGTQGGGETQYF,TGTGCCAGCAGCCAAGTGGGGACCCAGGGGGGTGGAGAGACCCAGTACTTC
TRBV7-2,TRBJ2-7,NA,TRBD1,CASSTRQGDSYEQYF,TGTGCCAGCAGCACCAGACAGGGGGACTCCTACGAGCAGTACTTC
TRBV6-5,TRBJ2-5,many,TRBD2,CASSFSGGARETQYF,TGTGCCAGCAGTTTTAGCGGGGGGGCGCGAGAGACCCAGTACTTC
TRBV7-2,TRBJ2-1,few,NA,CASSSNPAYEQFF,TGTGCCAGCAGCTCCAATCCGGCGTATGAGCAGTTCTTC
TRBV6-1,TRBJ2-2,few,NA,CASRREVTGELFF,TGTGCCAGCAGGAGGGAGGTCACCGGGGAGCTGTTTTTT
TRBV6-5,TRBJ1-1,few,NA,CASSYSGSNEAFF,TGTGCCAGCAGTTACTCTGGCAGCAATGAAGCTTTCTTT
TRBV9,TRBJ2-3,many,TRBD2,CASSVDGGRADTQYF,TGTGCCAGCAGCGTAGATGGCGGGAGGGCAGATACGCAGTATTTT
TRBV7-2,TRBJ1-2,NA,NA,CASSLKRVTQANYGYTF,TGTGCCAGCAGCTTAAAGCGGGTCACTCAAGCTAACTATGGCTACACCTTC
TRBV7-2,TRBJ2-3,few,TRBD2,CASRGGGRANTQYF,TGTGCCAGCCGAGGTGGAGGGAGGGCCAATACGCAGTATTTT
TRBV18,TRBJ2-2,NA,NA,CASSYQGTGELFF,TGTGCCAGCTCGTACCAGGGGACCGGGGAGCTGTTTTTT
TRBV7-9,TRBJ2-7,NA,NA,CASSLRGGGGEQYF,TGTGCCAGCAGCTTGAGGGGAGGTGGTGGTGAGCAGTACTTC
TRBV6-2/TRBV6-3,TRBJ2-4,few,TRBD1,CASSFRGPNIQYF,TGTGCCAGCAGTTTCAGGGGGCCGAACATTCAGTACTTC
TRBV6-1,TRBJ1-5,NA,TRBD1,CASSPTGGRGQPQHF,TGTGCCAGCAGCCCGACAGGGGGACGAGGGCAGCCCCAGCATTTT
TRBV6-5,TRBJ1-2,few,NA,CASSYPMSKAENYGYTF,TGTGCCAGCAGTTACCCGATGAGCAAGGCAGAAAACTATGGCTACACCTTC
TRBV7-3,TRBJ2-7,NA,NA,CASSLWASTREQYF,TGTGCCAGCAGCTTATGGGCATCAACGAGGGAGCAGTACTTC
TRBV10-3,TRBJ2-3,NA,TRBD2,CAINTERGLTDTQYF,TGTGCCATCAACACAGAGCGGGGCCTCACAGATACGCAGTATTTT
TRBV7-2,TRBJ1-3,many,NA,CASSLVPGNPPNTIYF,TGTGCCAGCAGCCTAGTCCCCGGGAACCCGCCAAACACCATATATTTT
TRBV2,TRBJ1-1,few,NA,CASRGGGTEAFF,TGTGCCAGCAGGGGAGGGGGCACTGAAGCTTTCTTT
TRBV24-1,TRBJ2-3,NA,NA,CATSEYRDRRADTQYF,TGTGCCACCAGTGAGTACCGGGACCGACGAGCAGATACGCAGTATTTT
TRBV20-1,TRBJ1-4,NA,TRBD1,CSARTGNNEKLFF,TGCAGTGCTCGGACAGGCAATAATGAAAAACTGTTTTTT
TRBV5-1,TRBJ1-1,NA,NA,CASSVGGQNTEAFF,TGCGCCAGCAGCGTGGGGGGTCAGAACACTGAAGCTTTCTTT
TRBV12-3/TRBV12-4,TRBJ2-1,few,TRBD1,CASRPRDRPRDEQFF,TGTGCCAGCAGACCCCGGGACAGGCCGCGAGATGAGCAGTTCTTC
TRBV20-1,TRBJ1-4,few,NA,CSARDPRGNEKLFF,TGCAGTGCTAGAGACCCGAGGGGGAATGAAAAACTGTTTTTT
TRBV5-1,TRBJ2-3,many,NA,CASSLATTTDTQYF,TGCGCCAGCAGCTTGGCCACTACCACAGATACGCAGTATTTT
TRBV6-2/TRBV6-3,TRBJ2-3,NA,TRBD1,CASVGYRGRHTDTQYF,TGTGCCAGCGTGGGGTACAGGGGTCGGCACACAGATACGCAGTATTTT
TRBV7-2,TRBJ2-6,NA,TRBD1,CASSLAGTGSGANVLTF,TGTGCCAGCAGCTTAGCCGGGACAGGGTCTGGGGCCAACGTCCTGACTTTC
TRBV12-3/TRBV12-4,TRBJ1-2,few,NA,CASSWRTADGGYTF,TGTGCCAGCAGTTGGAGGACAGCCGACGGAGGCTACACCTTC
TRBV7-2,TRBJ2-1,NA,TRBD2,CASSLTSGGVNEQFF,TGTGCCAGCAGCCTCACTAGCGGGGGTGTTAATGAGCAGTTCTTC
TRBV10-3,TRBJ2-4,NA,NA,CAISEPKQGIKNIQYF,TGTGCCATCAGTGAGCCAAAACAGGGAATCAAAAACATTCAGTACTTC
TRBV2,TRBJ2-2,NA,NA,CASSEFGTGELFF,TGTGCCAGCAGTGAATTTGGCACCGGGGAGCTGTTTTTT
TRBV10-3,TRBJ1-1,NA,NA,CAISEFSGSLMNTEAFF,TGTGCCATCAGTGAGTTTTCTGGGTCTTTAATGAACACTGAAGCTTTCTTT
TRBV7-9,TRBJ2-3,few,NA,CASLGGAGDTQYF,TGTGCCAGCTTAGGTGGGGCCGGAGATACGCAGTATTTT
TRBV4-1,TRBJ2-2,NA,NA,CASSQSGTPPTGELFF,TGCGCCAGCAGCCAATCCGGGACTCCCCCGACCGGGGAGCTGTTTTTT
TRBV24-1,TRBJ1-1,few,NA,CATAQGLNTEAFF,TGTGCCACCGCCCAGGGTCTGAACACTGAAGCTTTCTTT
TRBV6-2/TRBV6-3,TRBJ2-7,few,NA,CASSYPTSGVSSYEQYF,TGTGCCAGCAGTTATCCAACGTCGGGTGTGAGCTCCTACGAGCAGTACTTC
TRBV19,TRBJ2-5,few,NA,CASSRSPTETQYF,TGTGCCAGTAGTAGAAGCCCCACGGAGACCCAGTACTTC
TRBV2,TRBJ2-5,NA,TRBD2,CASRPPQAGPQETQYF,TGTGCCAGCAGGCCCCCACAAGCGGGGCCCCAAGAGACCCAGTACTTC
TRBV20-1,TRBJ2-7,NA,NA,CSARVSRNSYEQYF,TGCAGTGCTAGAGTCTCCAGAAACTCCTACGAGCAGTACTTC
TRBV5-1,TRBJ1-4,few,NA,CASRLGVTNEKLFF,TGCGCCAGCAGATTGGGGGTTACTAATGAAAAACTGTTTTTT
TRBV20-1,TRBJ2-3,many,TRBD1,CSARALGQGASFSTDTQYF,TGCAGTGCTAGAGCCCTCGGACAGGGGGCATCTTTTAGCACAGATACGCAGTATTTT
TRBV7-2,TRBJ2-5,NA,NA,CASRTPLPASETQYF,TGTGCCAGCAGGACTCCCCTGCCGGCATCGGAGACCCAGTACTTC
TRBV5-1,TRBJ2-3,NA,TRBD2,CASSPPGGITDTQYF,TGCGCCAGCAGCCCCCCCGGGGGGATCACAGATACGCAGTATTTT
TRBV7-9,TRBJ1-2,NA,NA,CASSGNQGRYYGYTF,TGTGCCAGCAGCGGAAACCAGGGCAGATACTATGGCTACACCTTC
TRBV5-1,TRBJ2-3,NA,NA,CASSADSPDTQYF,TGCGCCAGCAGCGCCGACAGCCCAGATACGCAGTATTTT
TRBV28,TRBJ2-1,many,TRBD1,CASSSGGDRIPPQFF,TGTGCCAGCAGTTCCGGAGGGGACAGGATCCCCCCCCAGTTCTTC